These 13 T cell receptor beta chains were all obtained from the same sample, sequenced in a study of neurological immune-mediated disorders. Using its own MiXCR run on the 5' RACE reads, TCRdb lists one record per CDR3 protein. Here the sample spans around 20,000 distinct CDR3 sequences, roughly 6.2% being singletons. Sequenced: CD8+ T cells from blood. These receptors were taken from a man between 18 and 35 years old in good health.

This clonotype was seen repeatedly, ten times or more. The V gene is TRBV9, the J gene TRBJ2-7; the match to TRBD1 covers 9 bases. V gave up 3 bases and J gave up 5 bases; unmatched junction bases: 6. CDR3 length: 14 residues. Germline assignment: CDR1 SGDLS and CDR2 YYNGEE. As DNA, the CDR3 is TGTGCCAGCAGCGCCCGGGACAGGGAGAACGAGCAGTACTTC. As protein: CASSARDRENEQYF.

This clonotype came up many times. The rearrangement uses TRBV7-9 and TRBJ2-5; D gene ambiguous. The CDR3 loop spans 14 amino acids. Between the trimmed V and J ends, which lost 5 bases and 1 base, there was a span of 11 bases. Germline V lookup: CDR1 SEHNR, CDR2 FQNEAQ (reference sequence). CDR3 protein: CASSPSGSQETQYF. The CDR3 coding sequence is TGTGCCAGCAGCCCCTCCGGCAGCCAAGAGACCCAGTACTTC. Drawing the rest from reference TRBV7-9 and TRBJ2-5, the complete variable domain is DTGVSQNPRHKITKRGQNVTFRCDPISEHNRLYWYRQTLGQGPEFLTYFQNEAQLEKSRLLSDRFSAERPKGSFSTLEIQRTEQGDSAMYLCASSPSGSQETQYFGPGTRLLVL.

This clonotype was recorded at least ten times. The chain joins TRBV5-1 to TRBJ1-3; no definite D call. The CDR3 consists of 17 residues. Germline values: CDR1 SGHRS, CDR2 YFSETQ. V gave up 1 base and J gave up 2 bases, with 16 bases separating them. The CDR3 DNA follows: TGCGCCAGCAGCTTGTATTCGGGCATATTTACTGGAAACACCATATATTTT. Its translation is CASSLYSGIFTGNTIYF.

This clonotype was seen many times. This chain uses TRBV13 with TRBJ1-5, with D possibly being TRBD1 (6 bases). Germline CDR1 and CDR2: PRHDT and FYEKMQ (reference sequence). CDR3 size: 12 residues. V was shortened by 3 bases and J by 7 bases, with 7 bases between the two germline ends. The CDR3 DNA reads as TGTGCCAGCAGCTTTAGGGGGCAGCCCCAGCATTTT. It is translated as CASSFRGQPQHF.

This clonotype came up many times. The gene calls are TRBV3-1 and TRBJ1-2; the D is unclear. The CDR3 length is 13 residues. Germline CDR1 LGHDT, CDR2 YNNKEL (reference sequence). V was clipped by 0 bases and J by 4 bases, with 6 bases between them. The CDR3 loop reads CASSQERIYGYTF. The CDR3, as DNA: TGTGCCAGCAGCCAAGAAAGGATCTATGGCTACACCTTC.

This clonotype has only a few counts. CDR3 nucleotides: TGTGCCAGCAGCCCGGACGGATCCTACGAGCAGTACTTC. Translation: CASSPDGSYEQYF. The chain couples TRBV7-9 to TRBJ2-7; D remains ambiguous. Germline V lookup: CDR1 SEHNR, CDR2 FQNEAQ (reference sequence). Trimming removed 5 bases at V and 1 base at J, with 9 bases between. The CDR3 spans 13 residues.

By proportion, this clonotype is medium-sized. The chain combines TRBV7-9 with TRBJ1-5; a weak D match, TRBD1 (5 bases). This CDR3 has 18 amino acids. V was shortened by 1 base and J by 2 bases, with 18 bases between the two germline ends. Germline-derived CDR1 and CDR2 are SEHNR and FQNEAQ (reference sequence). The CDR3 region is CASSLEYQRDWGNQPQHF. The CDR3 DNA follows: TGTGCCAGCAGCTTAGAGTATCAAAGGGACTGGGGCAATCAGCCCCAGCATTTT.

This clonotype was recorded at least ten times. The chain joins TRBV15 to TRBJ2-2; D unresolved. Germline CDR1 LNHNV, CDR2 YYDKDF (reference sequence). CDR3 size: 15 residues. V shed 6 bases and J shed 0 bases, with 11 bases lying between them. Here the CDR3 reads CATRGLYSNTGELFF. CDR3 DNA: TGTGCCACCAGGGGCTTGTATTCGAACACCGGGGAGCTGTTTTTT.

This clonotype is labeled medium-sized. The chain is built from TRBV4-3 and TRBJ2-1; possibly TRBD1 for D (6 bases). The CDR3 has 13 residues. V was pared by 0 bases and J by 7 bases, with 7 bases between. Germline lookup yields CDR1 LGHNA and CDR2 YSLEER. The CDR3 loop is CASSQDQGNEQFF. CDR3 bases: TGCGCCAGCAGCCAAGATCAGGGGAATGAGCAGTTCTTC.

This clonotype was seen ten or more times. V is TRBV7-9 and J is TRBJ2-1; 8 nucleotides match TRBD2. CDR3 length: 14 amino acids. Looked up from germline, CDR1 is SEHNR and CDR2 is FQNEAQ (reference sequence). With V trimmed by 9 bases and J by 7 bases, 11 bases remained unmatched. CDR3 DNA sequence: TGTGCCAGTTCCCGGGGGGGCCGGGGGAATGAGCAGTTCTTC. Amino acid sequence: CASSRGGRGNEQFF.

This clonotype came up many times. This chain links TRBV7-8 with TRBJ2-2; 9 bases align to TRBD2. The CDR3 runs to 15 residues. Germline-derived CDR1 and CDR2 are SGHVS and FQNEAQ. Trimming at V came to 2 bases and at J to 5 bases, leaving 3 bases not matched to a gene. The CDR3 DNA sequence: TGTGCCAGCAGCTTAATAGCGGGGGAAACCGGGGAGCTGTTTTTT. It specifies CASSLIAGETGELFF.

The table lists this clonotype with many counts. J is TRBJ2-7 and V is TRBV7-2, with 8 bases that match TRBD2. After removal of 1 base from V and 6 bases from J, the junction contained 5 bases not matched to a gene. The V gene's germline CDR1 is SGHTA and CDR2 FQGNSA. The CDR3 extends over 14 amino acids. The CDR3 DNA follows: TGTGCCAGCAGCTTAGGAGCGGGGGCTCTCGAGCAGTACTTC. Translation gives CASSLGAGALEQYF.

This clonotype came up many times. The chain carries TRBV9 and TRBJ2-3, with D possibly matching TRBD1 (6 bases). The length of the CDR3 is 15 residues. Germline-derived CDR1 and CDR2 are SGDLS and YYNGEE. V was cut by 4 bases and J by 2 bases, with 14 bases left in between. CDR3 protein: CASSPTGSLTDTQYF. CDR3 bases: TGTGCCAGCAGCCCAACAGGGAGCCTCACAGATACGCAGTATTTT.